This T cell receptor beta chain was captured by sequencing in a study of blood T cell repertoires in COVID-19. Across the study: COVID-19 samples, acute and convalescent, were from the United States, Italy and Spain. The cDNA or gDNA used as material had been derived from T cells, B-cell-depleted T cells, or PBMCs.

Original methodology: Amplification with reference gene primers provided the estimates of nucleated cell counts. Sequenced by immunoSEQ multiplex PCR; TCRdb stores in-frame clones only, minus some. The DNA was the basis for D and trimming; V, J and clone size are from that table. The sample includes approximately 140,000 clones, over 75% of them seen just once. V was trimmed by 1 base and J by 0 bases, leaving 13 bases between them. From germline, CDR1 is KGHSH and CDR2 LQKENI. The CDR3 is made up of 17 amino acids. This receptor was obtained from a man aged 55 to 69 with active or convalescent COVID-19. The chain employs TRBV18 and TRBJ1-5; the D is unclear. The specimen sequenced was peripheral blood. This chain's CDR3 is CASSPRFLGGSNQPQHF. The CDR3 DNA sequence: TGTGCCAGCTCACCACGATTTCTCGGCGGTAGCAATCAGCCCCAGCATTTT.